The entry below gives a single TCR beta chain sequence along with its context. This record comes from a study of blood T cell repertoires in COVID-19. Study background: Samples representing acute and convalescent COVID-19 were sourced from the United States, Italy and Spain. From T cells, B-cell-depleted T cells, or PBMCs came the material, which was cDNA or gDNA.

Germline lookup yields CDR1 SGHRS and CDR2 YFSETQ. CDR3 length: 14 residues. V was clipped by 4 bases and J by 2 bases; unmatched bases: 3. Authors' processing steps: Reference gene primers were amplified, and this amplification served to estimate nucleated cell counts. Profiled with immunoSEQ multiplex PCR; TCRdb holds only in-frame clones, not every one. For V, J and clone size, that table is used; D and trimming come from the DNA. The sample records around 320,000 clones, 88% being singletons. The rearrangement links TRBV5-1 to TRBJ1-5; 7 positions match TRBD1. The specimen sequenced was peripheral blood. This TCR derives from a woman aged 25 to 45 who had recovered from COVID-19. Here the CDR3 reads CASSPGQGNQPQHF. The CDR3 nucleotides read TGCGCCAGCAGCCCTGGACAGGGCAATCAGCCCCAGCATTTT.